This entry lists 13 T cell receptor beta chains sequenced from one sample in a study of shared clonotypes between healthy human individuals. Here immunoSEQ multiplex PCR was the method, and the copy in TCRdb shows in-frame clones only, minus some. The sample lists fewer than 1.4 million clones; roughly 74% were seen once. The sequencing sample was made of memory CD4+ T cells from PBMCs. Subset given: CD45RA-negative fraction. These receptors came from a man younger than 35 in good health. Some clones in this sample may be carry-over from other donors' samples.

The chain links TRBV19 to TRBJ2-5; D is perhaps TRBD1 or TRBD2 (6 bases each). V was clipped by 3 bases and J by 8 bases, with 16 bases between them. The length of the CDR3 is 14 residues. Germline V lookup: CDR1 LNHDA, CDR2 SQIVND (reference sequence). CDR3 in DNA: TGTGCCAGTAGTATCGAAGACGGAGGGGGTACCCAGTACTTC. Encoded protein: CASSIEDGGGTQYF.

Note on this clone: At the DNA level, this CDR3 is encoded by other sequences in the same sample as well. The genes are TRBV29-1 and TRBJ2-7, with TRBD2 as a possible D gene (5 bases). V was shortened by 7 bases and J by 4 bases, with 14 bases between the two germline ends. CDR1 is SQVTM and CDR2 is ANQGSEA in the germline V gene. The CDR3 covers 12 residues. The CDR3 nucleotides are TGCAGCGCCGGGAACAGACGGTACGAGCAGTACTTC. Translated, it gives CSAGNRRYEQYF.

V gene TRBV7-3 combines with J gene TRBJ2-1, with 8 bases fitting TRBD2. Germline values: CDR1 SGHTA, CDR2 FQGTGA. The length of the CDR3 is 15 residues. V shed 0 bases and J 6 bases; nucleotides not matched to a gene: 4. The chain's CDR3 is CASSLTAGVFNEQFF. Here the CDR3 DNA reads TGTGCCAGCAGCTTAACAGCGGGAGTTTTCAATGAGCAGTTCTTC.

The sample holds one count of this clone. The genes are TRBV28 and TRBJ2-3; either TRBD1 or TRBD2 may fit D (5 bases each). This CDR3 has 16 residues. Trimming pared 4 bases from V and 1 base from J, leaving 15 bases between. The germline V gene encodes CDR1 MDHEN and CDR2 SYDVKM. The DNA of the CDR3 is TGTGCCAGCAGTTCCGCATCGGGACCTGGCACAGATACGCAGTATTTT. Translation: CASSSASGPGTDTQYF.

The V and J genes are TRBV20-1 and TRBJ2-7; TRBD1 matches 8 bases. Germline V CDR1 and CDR2: DFQATT, SNEGSKA (reference sequence). The CDR3 consists of 11 residues. J gave up 12 bases and V 5 bases, and 9 bases lay outside the gene matches. In DNA, the CDR3 is TGCAGTGCTTTATTACAGGGGGTACCGTACTTC. It specifies CSALLQGVPYF.

A few counts support this clone. The chain links TRBV11-3 to TRBJ2-3; 10 nucleotides line up with TRBD2. CDR3 length: 17 residues. After removal of 4 bases from V and 4 bases from J, the junction contained 11 bases not matched to a gene. Germline V gene sequence: CDR1 SGHNT, CDR2 YENEEA. CDR3: CASSSIPSGRGPDTQYF. As DNA, the CDR3 is TGTGCCAGCAGCTCAATCCCCAGCGGGAGGGGTCCAGATACGCAGTATTTT. Drawing the rest from reference TRBV11-3 and TRBJ2-3, the complete variable domain is EAGVVQSPRYKIIEKKQPVAFWCNPISGHNTLYWYLQNLGQGPELLIRYENEEAVDDSQLPKDRFSAERLKGVDSTLKIQPAELGDSAVYLCASSSIPSGRGPDTQYFGPGTRLTVL.

This clone was detected a few times. The chain joins TRBV6-1 to TRBJ1-5, with TRBD1 matching 7 bases. The trim removed 10 bases at V and 3 bases at J, leaving 9 bases unmatched. The CDR3 totals 14 residues. Germline V gene sequence: CDR1 MNHNS, CDR2 SASEGT. The CDR3 spells CATSIDRVNQPQHF. CDR3 nucleotides: TGTGCCACCTCTATCGACAGGGTCAATCAGCCCCAGCATTTT.

J is TRBJ1-1 and V is TRBV6-5; weak D call: TRBD1 (5 bases). Trimming removed 6 bases from V and 1 base from J, with 15 bases in between. The CDR3 has 15 residues. Germline-derived CDR1 and CDR2 are MNHEY and SVGAGI. This CDR3 is CASSNHDSRNTEAFF. The CDR3 nucleotides read TGTGCCAGCAGCAACCATGACAGTAGGAACACTGAAGCTTTCTTT.

This chain links TRBV7-9 with TRBJ2-7; D unresolved. The germline V and J ends were trimmed by 5 bases and 6 bases, with 20 bases remaining between them. The germline V gene encodes CDR1 SEHNR and CDR2 FQNEAQ (reference sequence). The CDR3 has 15 residues. This CDR3 is CASSGTGPQRGEQYF. As DNA, the CDR3 is TGTGCCAGCAGCGGAACCGGGCCCCAACGCGGCGAGCAGTACTTC.

The chain uses TRBV5-1 and TRBJ1-2, with unresolved D. Germline V gene data show CDR1 as SGHRS and CDR2 as YFSETQ. The V and J ends lost 5 bases and 4 bases respectively, with 15 bases between them. CDR3 length: 14 amino acids. CDR3 DNA sequence: TGCGCCAGCAGTAGGGAGGAGGCAGGCTATGGCTACACCTTC. As protein: CASSREEAGYGYTF.

The genes are TRBV27 and TRBJ2-1; weak D call: TRBD2 (6 bases). V dropped 4 bases and J dropped 6 bases, with 13 bases sitting between them. The length of the CDR3 is 14 residues. CDR1 and CDR2 (germline): MNHEY, SMNVEV (reference sequence). CDR3 amino acids: CASSYGGKSNEQFF. For the CDR3, the DNA is TGTGCCAGCAGTTATGGGGGGAAGAGCAATGAGCAGTTCTTC.

DNA for the CDR3: TGTGCCAGCAGCGCCATCCTCGACAGGGGCAAAGAGACCCAGTACTTC. Its translation: CASSAILDRGKETQYF. The chain links TRBV5-6 to TRBJ2-5; TRBD1 matches at 8 bases. This CDR3 contains 16 residues. Germline V gene lookup returns CDR1 SGHDT and CDR2 YYEEEE. After removal of 4 bases from V and 3 bases from J, the junction contained 11 bases not matched to a gene.

This clone was counted ten times or more. Other DNA sequences in this specimen translate into the identical CDR3. This chain uses TRBV5-6 with TRBJ1-2; 8 bases are a match to TRBD1. Looked up from germline, CDR1 is SGHDT and CDR2 is YYEEEE. This CDR3 has 14 amino acids. The V segment lost 0 bases and the J segment 4 bases; nucleotides outside the gene matches: 2. The CDR3 protein is CASSLGQGAYGYTF. DNA of the CDR3: TGTGCCAGCAGCTTGGGTCAGGGGGCCTATGGCTACACCTTC.